The 11 T cell receptor beta chains reported below all come from one sample, sequenced in a study of cytomegalovirus exposure and HLA in healthy donors. TCRdb keeps only in-frame clones here, not all; method: immunoSEQ multiplex PCR. The data show some 140,000 clones, roughly 86% seen once. Input material: PBMCs. These receptors came from a woman in her 30s in good health and CMV-seronegative.

The CDR3: CASSPLGQTMGYTF. CDR3 nucleotide sequence: TGTGCCAGTAGTCCCCTGGGACAGACTATGGGCTACACCTTC. This chain joins TRBV19 and TRBJ1-2; TRBD1 agrees at 7 bases. The junction had 11 bases not matched to a gene; V was cut back by 5 bases and J by 8 bases. The V gene's germline CDR1 is LNHDA and CDR2 SQIVND (reference sequence). CDR3 length equals 14 residues. The complete variable domain, with remaining parts taken from reference TRBV19 and TRBJ1-2, reads DGGITQSPKYLFRKEGQNVTLSCEQNLNHDAMYWYRQDPGQGLRLIYYSQIVNDFQKGDIAEGYSVSREKKESFPLTVTSAQKNPTAFYLCASSPLGQTMGYTFGSGTRLTVV.

CDR3 in DNA: TGTGCCAGCAGTTTATCTACCCCCAGGGCCTCTAACGAGCAGTACTTC. Residues: CASSLSTPRASNEQYF. V and J are TRBV28 and TRBJ2-7, with D maybe TRBD1 (5 bases). The CDR3 runs to 16 residues. CDR1 and CDR2 (germline): MDHEN, SYDVKM. Trimming stripped 1 base from V and 5 bases from J, with 18 bases between. Together with reference TRBV28 and TRBJ2-7, the CDR3 gives the full variable domain: DVKVTQSSRYLVKRTGEKVFLECVQDMDHENMFWYRQDPGLGLRLIYFSYDVKMKEKGDIPEGYSVSREKKERFSLILESASTNQTSMYLCASSLSTPRASNEQYFGPGTRLTVT.

This clone was seen once. The chain uses TRBV11-2 and TRBJ1-1, with 10 positions matching TRBD1. The CDR3 consists of 16 residues. The germline gives CDR1 SGHAT, CDR2 FQNNGV. The ends lost 1 base at V and 3 bases at J; junction bases unmatched: 5. The CDR3 DNA follows: TGTGCCAGCAGCTTAGGACAGGGGGCGGGGTACACTGAAGCTTTCTTT. This translates into CASSLGQGAGYTEAFF.

The CDR3 reads CASSFYLAGGPNTQYF. For the CDR3, the DNA is TGCGCCAGCAGCTTCTACCTAGCGGGGGGGCCTAATACGCAGTATTTT. The V and J genes are TRBV5-1 and TRBJ2-3, with 12 bases aligning to TRBD2. Looked up from germline, CDR1 is SGHRS and CDR2 is YFSETQ. V lost 2 bases and J lost 7; bases outside the gene matches: 8. CDR3 length equals 16 residues.

This clone has a handful of counts. Other DNA variants within this sample encode the same CDR3. The chain recombines TRBV20-1 with TRBJ1-5; no firm D call. V was shortened by 3 bases and J by 5 bases, with 5 bases between the two germline ends. CDR1 DFQATT and CDR2 SNEGSKA come from the germline V gene (reference sequence). CDR3 length: 11 residues. The DNA for the CDR3 is TGCAGTGCTAGCCCAGATCAGCCCCAGCATTTT. Translation: CSASPDQPQHF.

The chain recombines TRBV9 with TRBJ2-5; 12 positions match TRBD2. From germline, CDR1 is SGDLS and CDR2 YYNGEE. V lost 6 bases, J lost 2 bases, and 5 bases stayed unmatched. The CDR3 loop spans 15 amino acids. The CDR3 spells CASTPGLAGQETQYF. The CDR3 DNA sequence: TGTGCCAGCACCCCCGGACTAGCGGGACAAGAGACCCAGTACTTC.

The genes are TRBV11-3 and TRBJ2-7; TRBD1 matches 9 bases. V lost 3 bases and J lost 5; bases outside the gene matches: 5. This CDR3 is built from 14 residues. Germline CDR1 reads SGHNT; CDR2 reads YENEEA. CDR3 in DNA: TGTGCCAGCAGCTTGGGGACAGGGATCCACGAGCAGTACTTC. It is translated as CASSLGTGIHEQYF.

The V gene is TRBV5-1, the J gene TRBJ2-7; no definite D call. CDR1 is SGHRS and CDR2 is YFSETQ in the germline V gene. The CDR3 runs to 15 residues. V was pared by 0 bases and J by 2 bases, with 12 bases between. CDR3 sequence: CASSLALATTYEQYF. CDR3 coding DNA: TGCGCCAGCAGCTTGGCTTTGGCCACTACCTACGAGCAGTACTTC.

This rearrangement joins TRBV19 to TRBJ2-1; 8 bases map to TRBD2. Trimming at V came to 4 bases and at J to 7 bases, leaving 9 bases not matched to a gene. Germline CDR1 is LNHDA and CDR2 is SQIVND (reference sequence). This CDR3 has 15 amino acids. The CDR3 region is CASSTNGGAGNEQFF. CDR3 bases: TGTGCCAGTAGTACCAACGGGGGGGCGGGAAATGAGCAGTTCTTC.

Regarding this clone: The junction departs from germline at one end; a sequencing error may be responsible. This chain joins TRBV7-7 and TRBJ2-1, with D possibly TRBD1 on 5 matching bases. There are 13 residues in the CDR3. CDR1 is SSHAT and CDR2 is FNYEAQ in the germline V gene (reference sequence). CDR3 DNA sequence: TGTGCTAGCAGCTTAGCCCAAAGGACAGAGCAGTTCTTC. Translating gives CASSLAQRTEQFF.

The chain uses TRBV19 and TRBJ2-7, with unresolved D. CDR3 length equals 14 residues. Germline-derived CDR1 and CDR2 are LNHDA and SQIVND (reference sequence). With 5 bases removed from V and 3 bases from J, the gap between germline ends came to 14 bases. The CDR3 DNA sequence: TGTGCCAGTAGTCCATCGGGTCGGAGCTACGAGCAGTACTTC. Its protein is CASSPSGRSYEQYF.